This TCR beta chain derives from a study of human T cells and chemical hapten exposure. Background on the study: Predominantly women, the patients had alopecia areata, totalis or universalis.

The library put unique molecular identifiers onto individual cDNA molecules. Via MiXCR, TCRdb re-called the RACE reads, giving one row per CDR3 protein. In the table there are tens of thousands of distinct CDR3 sequences, 9.5% to 12% of which are singletons. This clonotype has a count of ten or more. This CDR3 is 12 amino acids long. The ends were cut back, 4 bases at V and 0 bases at J, with 5 bases in the middle. The germline gives CDR1 SQVTM, CDR2 ANQGSEA. The time point was: pre-sensitization, week 0. Treatment defined: therapeutic diphenylcyclopropenone sensitization with weekly scalp DPC. The sequence was obtained from a woman aged 45-60 years with alopecia areata. Some clones in this sample may be carry-over from other donors' samples. Sample: whole blood, taken in connection with sensitization to the hapten diphenylcyclopropenone (DPC). The chain has TRBV29-1 and TRBJ2-3, with D hard to call. CDR3 sequence reads: CSVGASTDTQYF. The CDR3 region has the DNA TGCAGCGTTGGGGCTAGCACAGATACGCAGTATTTT.